Below, 29 T cell receptor beta chains from the same sample are listed, as sequenced in a study of T cells in Graves' hyperthyroidism and ophthalmopathy. Researchers took RNA transcripts and amplified the TCR beta CDR3 regions from them. The study used the HTBI primer set for a first-round RT-PCR of the TCR CDR3. TCRdb reprocessed the multiplex PCR reads with MiXCR, giving one entry per CDR3 protein. The table records around 350,000 distinct CDR3 sequences, over 15% of them present only once. Material: blood. Receptors were obtained from a woman between 18 and 29 years old with Graves' hyperthyroidism.

The chain joins TRBV20-1 to TRBJ1-5, with D possibly being TRBD1 (6 bases). Germline loops: CDR1 DFQATT, CDR2 SNEGSKA (reference sequence). CDR3 length equals 15 residues. The V and J ends lost 6 bases and 1 base respectively, with 16 bases between them. CDR3 region: CSASPGGWSNQPQHF. CDR3 bases: TGCAGTGCCAGTCCCGGGGGCTGGAGCAATCAGCCCCAGCATTTT.

The chain uses TRBV29-1 and TRBJ1-2; 8 bases fit TRBD1. The CDR3 length is 12 residues. Germline V gives CDR1 SQVTM, CDR2 ANQGSEA. With 7 bases clipped from V and 5 bases from J, the junction kept 6 bases outside the gene matches. The CDR3 DNA reads TGCAGCGCTCGGACAGGGAGATATGGCTACACCTTC. Translation: CSARTGRYGYTF.

CDR3 sequence reads: CASSFNRGQTPPQHF. As DNA, the CDR3 is TGTGCCAGCAGTTTTAACCGGGGACAGACCCCGCCCCAGCATTTT. The chain joins TRBV28 to TRBJ1-5; TRBD1 agrees at 7 bases. Losses at the gene ends were 3 bases for V and 9 bases for J; bases not matched to a gene: 11. The CDR3 has 15 residues. Per germline, CDR1 MDHEN and CDR2 SYDVKM.

This clonotype was detected many times. The genes are TRBV13 and TRBJ1-2; tentatively, D is TRBD1 (5 bases). V dropped 3 bases and J dropped 8 bases, with 13 bases sitting between them. This CDR3 is built from 13 residues. Germline-derived CDR1 and CDR2 are PRHDT and FYEKMQ (reference sequence). The CDR3 region has the DNA TGTGCCAGCAGCTTGGGCGACAGTTTCGGCTACACCTTC. Its translation: CASSLGDSFGYTF.

There are many counts of this clonotype. The rearrangement uses TRBV7-2 and TRBJ1-2; perhaps TRBD1 as D (6 bases). The V end was cut by 3 bases, the J end by 5 bases, with 13 bases between. The CDR3 spans 14 residues. CDR1 is SGHTA, CDR2 FQGNSA, per germline. The DNA of the CDR3 is TGTGCCAGCAGCTTCGGGGACAAGAAATATGGCTACACCTTC. Translation: CASSFGDKKYGYTF.

This clonotype was observed a few times. The chain couples TRBV18 to TRBJ2-7; D assignment may be TRBD1 or TRBD2 (6 bases each). The germline V gene encodes CDR1 KGHSH and CDR2 LQKENI. The CDR3 covers 15 residues. Trimming removed 10 bases from V and 5 bases from J, with 24 bases in between. The CDR3 loop is CATLGGQGRRNEQYF. The CDR3 DNA is TGTGCCACCTTAGGGGGGCAGGGGCGTAGGAACGAGCAGTACTTC.

This sequence joins TRBV4-1 and TRBJ1-1; TRBD1 matches 9 bases. Trimming cost V 0 bases and J 3 bases; bases outside gene matches: 17. Germline lookup yields CDR1 MGHRA and CDR2 YSYEKL. The CDR3 covers 20 residues. The CDR3 DNA follows: TGCGCCAGCAGCCAAGAGTGGGGGACTACAGGGGGCTTAATGGACACTGAAGCTTTCTTT. This encodes CASSQEWGTTGGLMDTEAFF.

This clonotype has ten or more counts. This chain joins TRBV4-1 and TRBJ2-4, with D possibly being TRBD2 (6 bases). The germline V gene encodes CDR1 MGHRA and CDR2 YSYEKL. The CDR3 contains 17 residues. The V and J ends lost 4 bases and 1 base respectively, with 17 bases between them. The CDR3 spells CASSRDWGVEAKNIQYF. Here the CDR3 DNA reads TGCGCCAGCAGCCGAGACTGGGGGGTCGAGGCCAAAAACATTCAGTACTTC.

The chain joins TRBV12-3 or TRBV12-4 to TRBJ2-7; D not certain. V was cut by 1 base and J by 7 bases, with 8 bases left in between. This CDR3 is built from 12 residues. CDR3 sequence (DNA): TGTGCCAGCAGTTTAGGTATTGGGGAGCAGTACTTC. This encodes CASSLGIGEQYF.

This clonotype was seen repeatedly, ten times or more. The rearrangement uses TRBV29-1 and TRBJ1-2; D is unresolved. Trimming took 4 bases from V and 8 from J, leaving 8 bases between them. The germline V gene encodes CDR1 SQVTM and CDR2 ANQGSEA. The CDR3 has 10 amino acids. Here the CDR3 reads CSVGVEGYTF. The CDR3 DNA sequence: TGCAGCGTTGGAGTAGAGGGCTACACCTTC.

This clonotype was found many times. The genes are TRBV20-1 and TRBJ2-5; the D is unclear. Germline V lookup: CDR1 DFQATT, CDR2 SNEGSKA (reference sequence). There are 14 residues in the CDR3. V lost 5 bases and J 4 bases, leaving 17 bases between the germline ends. CDR3 coding DNA: TGCAGTGCTCCCCCCCGGAAGGTGGTAGAGACCCAGTACTTC. Amino acids: CSAPPRKVVETQYF.

Ten or more counts support this clonotype. The rearrangement joins TRBV6-1 to TRBJ2-7; no firm D call. Trimming cost V 7 bases and J 5 bases, with 18 bases left between them. CDR3 length equals 14 residues. Germline loops: CDR1 MNHNS, CDR2 SASEGT. The CDR3 here is CASTPPYGGHEQYF. The CDR3 DNA reads TGTGCCAGCACCCCGCCCTACGGTGGACACGAGCAGTACTTC.

This clonotype occurred many times. This chain joins TRBV4-1 and TRBJ1-1; the D is unclear. The V gene lost 2 bases and the J gene lost 1 base, with 17 bases spanning the gap. This CDR3 comprises 17 residues. The germline V gene has CDR1 MGHRA and CDR2 YSYEKL. In DNA, the CDR3 is TGCGCCAGCAGCCAACATTCATTAAGAAGTAGGAACACTGAAGCTTTCTTT. Translating it yields CASSQHSLRSRNTEAFF.

Many counts were recorded for this clonotype. The chain uses TRBV30 and TRBJ2-7; D not resolved. CDR3 length: 11 amino acids. V was pared by 2 bases and J by 0 bases, with 2 bases between. Germline CDR1 is GTSNPN and CDR2 is SVGIG (reference sequence). The CDR3 sequence is CAWSTSYEQYF. DNA of the CDR3: TGTGCCTGGAGTACCTCCTACGAGCAGTACTTC. Together with reference TRBV30 and TRBJ2-7, the CDR3 gives the full variable domain: SQTIHQWPATLVQPVGSPLSLECTVEGTSNPNLYWYRQAAGRGLQLLFYSVGIGQISSEVPQNLSASRPQDRQFILSSKKLLLSDSGFYLCAWSTSYEQYFGPGTRLTVT.

This clonotype has at least ten counts. The chain uses TRBV28 and TRBJ1-1; D unresolved. Trimming stripped 7 bases from V and 5 bases from J, with 20 bases between. The germline CDR1 and CDR2 sequences are MDHEN and SYDVKM. The CDR3 has 15 amino acids. CDR3 DNA: TGTGCCAGCACTACTACCCCGGTGGTACGGACTGAAGCTTTCTTT. This codes for CASTTTPVVRTEAFF.

This clonotype was counted ten times or more. The rearrangement links TRBV12-3 or TRBV12-4 to TRBJ2-7; D unresolved. The CDR3 covers 13 residues. V lost 4 bases and J 4 bases, leaving 11 bases between the germline ends. The CDR3 loop is CASSSRWGYEQYF. The CDR3, as DNA: TGTGCCAGCAGTTCTAGGTGGGGTTACGAGCAGTACTTC.

Ten or more counts support this clonotype. This chain links TRBV28 with TRBJ1-5; the D gene is possibly TRBD1 (6 bases). This CDR3 spans 16 amino acids. Trimming shortened V by 3 bases and J by 4 bases, and 16 bases separated the two germline ends. The germline gives CDR1 MDHEN, CDR2 SYDVKM. This chain's CDR3 is CASSLRGARKNQPQHF. In nucleotides, the CDR3 is TGTGCCAGCAGTTTGCGGGGGGCGAGGAAGAATCAGCCCCAGCATTTT.

The chain recombines TRBV10-1 with TRBJ2-7; 8 bases are shared with TRBD1. The CDR3 has 12 residues. Germline values: CDR1 WNHNN, CDR2 SYGVQD (reference sequence). CDR3 sequence reads: CPLDRVGNEQYF. CDR3 in DNA: TGCCCGTTGGACAGGGTAGGGAACGAGCAGTACTTC.

V usage is TRBV11-2 and J usage is TRBJ1-3, with 7 bases aligning to TRBD1. Germline trimming cut 3 bases from V and 0 bases from J; bases unmatched to any gene: 8. This CDR3 region has 17 residues. Per germline, CDR1 SGHAT and CDR2 FQNNGV. DNA of the CDR3: TGTGCCAGCAGCTTTACCGGGACAGCGCTCTCTGGAAACACCATATATTTT. Residues: CASSFTGTALSGNTIYF.

In this sample, this clonotype turned up many times. This chain links TRBV28 with TRBJ1-2, with 9 bases identical to TRBD1. The CDR3 extends over 15 amino acids. V shed 8 bases and J 3 bases; nucleotides not matched to a gene: 10. The germline V gene encodes CDR1 MDHEN and CDR2 SYDVKM. Here the CDR3 DNA reads TGTGCCAGCGGTACAGGGGGCCGATTGGACTATGGCTACACCTTC. This encodes CASGTGGRLDYGYTF.

V and J are TRBV6-5 and TRBJ1-2; D is unclear. Per the germline V gene, CDR1 is MNHEY and CDR2 is SVGAGI. Trimming pared 2 bases from V and 6 bases from J, leaving 10 bases between. CDR3 length: 13 residues. The CDR3 loop is CASSYRQVDGYTF. Written as DNA, the CDR3 is TGTGCCAGCAGTTACAGGCAGGTGGATGGCTACACCTTC.

This clonotype was counted many times. V usage is TRBV2 and J usage is TRBJ1-5; weak D call: TRBD1 (5 bases). V was shortened by 4 bases and J by 0 bases, with 7 bases between the two germline ends. CDR3 length: 14 residues. CDR1 and CDR2 from the germline V gene are SNHLY and FYNNEI. CDR3: CASSGRGSNQPQHF. The CDR3 DNA sequence: TGTGCCAGCAGTGGGAGGGGTAGCAATCAGCCCCAGCATTTT.

This clonotype was counted at least ten times. This rearrangement joins TRBV6-5 to TRBJ1-5; no firm D call. From germline, CDR1 is MNHEY and CDR2 SVGAGI. The length of the CDR3 is 14 residues. V was trimmed by 4 bases and J by 3 bases, leaving 10 bases between them. The chain's CDR3 is CASSLALSNQPQHF. The CDR3 DNA sequence: TGTGCCAGCAGTTTAGCCCTCTCCAATCAGCCCCAGCATTTT.

This clonotype was found many times. This chain connects TRBV7-9 to TRBJ1-1; tentatively, D is TRBD1 (5 bases). The germline V gene encodes CDR1 SEHNR and CDR2 FQNEAQ (reference sequence). The CDR3 sequence is 13 residues long. With 4 bases removed from V and 5 bases from J, the gap between germline ends came to 11 bases. CDR3 residues: CASSSWRGTEAFF. The DNA of the CDR3 is TGTGCCAGCAGCTCATGGAGGGGAACTGAAGCTTTCTTT. Full variable domain (outside the CDR3, taken from reference TRBV7-9 and TRBJ1-1): DTGVSQNPRHKITKRGQNVTFRCDPISEHNRLYWYRQTLGQGPEFLTYFQNEAQLEKSRLLSDRFSAERPKGSFSTLEIQRTEQGDSAMYLCASSSWRGTEAFFGQGTRLTVV.

This clonotype was counted at least ten times. This chain links TRBV6-1 with TRBJ1-3, with 7 bases lining up with TRBD1. V was pared by 2 bases and J by 4 bases, with 5 bases of the junction left unmatched. This CDR3 comprises 15 residues. Germline CDR1 MNHNS, CDR2 SASEGT. This CDR3 reads CASSESYRGGNTIYF. DNA for the CDR3: TGTGCCAGCAGTGAAAGCTACAGGGGCGGAAACACCATATATTTT.

This clonotype was observed many times. The gene calls are TRBV29-1 and TRBJ1-2; D unclear. The CDR3 is 14 residues long. The V gene's germline CDR1 is SQVTM and CDR2 ANQGSEA. The V end was cut by 4 bases, the J end by 0 bases, with 12 bases between. For the CDR3, the DNA is TGCAGCGTTGCCCTACAATTGACTAACTATGGCTACACCTTC. Translation gives CSVALQLTNYGYTF.

This rearrangement joins TRBV15 to TRBJ1-2, with TRBD1 as a possible D gene (6 bases). The CDR3 contains 15 residues. V lost 5 bases, J lost 5 bases, and 18 bases lay in between. From germline, CDR1 is LNHNV and CDR2 YYDKDF (reference sequence). The CDR3 loop is CATSLLDGGHYGYTF. CDR3 coding DNA: TGTGCCACCAGCCTCTTAGACGGGGGACATTATGGCTACACCTTC.

This clonotype was picked up a small number of times. This chain connects TRBV5-1 to TRBJ1-5; D is perhaps TRBD1 (6 bases). V lost 3 bases, J lost 0 bases, and 16 bases lay in between. CDR1 SGHRS and CDR2 YFSETQ come from the germline V gene. There are 17 residues in the CDR3. CDR3 bases: TGCGCCAGCAGCTCAAACGGACAGCCTTATAGCAATCAGCCCCAGCATTTT. Its protein product is CASSSNGQPYSNQPQHF.

This clonotype has ten or more counts. This chain joins TRBV6-1 and TRBJ1-2; the match to TRBD1 covers 7 bases. V was clipped by 4 bases and J by 2 bases; unmatched bases: 1. Per the germline V gene, CDR1 is MNHNS and CDR2 is SASEGT. The CDR3 covers 13 residues. CDR3 sequence reads: CASSAQGNYGYTF. In nucleotides, the CDR3 is TGTGCCAGCAGTGCACAGGGGAACTATGGCTACACCTTC.